This T cell receptor beta chain is drawn from a study of regulatory T cells in long-lasting Graves disease. Arm-PCR of CDR3 regions with iRepertoire HTBI primers generated TCR beta libraries. TCRdb re-called the multiplex PCR reads through MiXCR, storing one row per CDR3 protein. The table lists 250,000 or so distinct CDR3 sequences, more than 15% of them singletons. This clonotype has at least ten counts. The time point here: newly diagnosed GD, antithyroid drugs for less than 3 months. Extracted PBMC RNA gave rise to the TCR library. These data were also filed under a second study, of T cells in Graves' hyperthyroidism and ophthalmopathy. That investigation notes: The study enrolled patients aged 18 to 65 with newly diagnosed hyperthyroidism of under 2 months' duration. TCR CDR3 underwent first-round RT-PCR with the HTBI primer set. The model identified upcoming ophthalmopathy a median 6.5 months ahead of onset.

The TCR was taken from a woman in her 30s with Graves disease. The sequences come from peripheral blood mononuclear cells (PBMCs), collected at new diagnosis, from a patient treated with antithyroid drugs.

CDR3 DNA: TGCGCCAGCAGCCCCATTGGGGACAGCCTCTATGGCTACACCTTC. Translated, it gives CASSPIGDSLYGYTF. The chain carries TRBV5-1 and TRBJ1-2, with 7 bases aligning to TRBD1. This CDR3 is built from 15 residues. V was pared by 4 bases and J by 4 bases, with 10 bases of the junction left unmatched. CDR1 SGHRS and CDR2 YFSETQ come from the germline V gene.